Below are 8 T cell receptor beta chains sequenced from a single sample in a study of spatial heterogeneity in lung cancer. Notes on the study in general: Expanded intratumoral alpha and beta TCR counts tracked tumor mutation counts.

TCRdb redid the calling of the 5' RACE reads with MiXCR, one entry per CDR3 protein. The repertoire includes 10,000 to 15,000 distinct CDR3 sequences, over 6.5% of them detected once, and around 3% sits in the top ten. What these receptors recognize is not known. The time point here: sample taken at primary tumor resection. The specimen was lung tumor tissue, collected at surgery. These receptors were collected from a female donor with early-stage non-small cell lung cancer.

This clonotype came up many times. The chain recombines TRBV7-2 with TRBJ2-7; no reliable D call. The CDR3 contains 13 residues. Per germline, CDR1 SGHTA and CDR2 FQGNSA. The ends were cut back, 3 bases at V and 2 bases at J, with 8 bases in the middle. The CDR3 here is CASSLKFAYEQYF. In DNA, the CDR3 is TGTGCCAGCAGCTTGAAGTTCGCCTACGAGCAGTACTTC. The full variable domain, completed using reference TRBV7-2 and TRBJ2-7, is GAGVSQSPSNKVTEKGKDVELRCDPISGHTALYWYRQSLGQGLEFLIYFQGNSAPDKSGLPSDRFSAERTGGSVSTLTIQRTQQEDSAVYLCASSLKFAYEQYFGPGTRLTVT.

At least ten counts were recorded for this clonotype. This chain links TRBV7-8 with TRBJ1-6, with D perhaps matching TRBD1 (6 bases). Looked up from germline, CDR1 is SGHVS and CDR2 is FQNEAQ. Trimming pared 1 base from V and 14 bases from J, leaving 12 bases between. This CDR3 region has 13 residues. CDR3 amino acids: CASSLGRDTTLHF. The CDR3 nucleotides are TGTGCCAGCAGCTTAGGTCGGGACACCACCCTCCACTTT.

This clonotype was counted at least ten times. V and J are TRBV7-2 and TRBJ2-1, with TRBD2 matching over 9 bases. The V gene's germline CDR1 is SGHTA and CDR2 FQGNSA. With V trimmed by 1 base and J by 9 bases, 7 bases remained unmatched. The CDR3 loop spans 15 amino acids. Here the CDR3 reads CASSLDAGGPGEQFF. CDR3 nucleotide sequence: TGTGCCAGCAGCTTAGACGCGGGAGGGCCCGGTGAGCAGTTCTTC. The full variable domain, in which reference TRBV7-2 and TRBJ2-1 provide the parts outside the CDR3, is GAGVSQSPSNKVTEKGKDVELRCDPISGHTALYWYRQSLGQGLEFLIYFQGNSAPDKSGLPSDRFSAERTGGSVSTLTIQRTQQEDSAVYLCASSLDAGGPGEQFFGPGTRLTVL.

This clonotype counts as medium-sized. The J gene is TRBJ1-5, the V gene TRBV30; D remains unclear. The V end lost 1 base, the J end lost 0 bases, and 4 bases lay between the germline ends. In germline, CDR1 is GTSNPN, CDR2 SVGIG (reference sequence). The CDR3 loop spans 13 amino acids. Here the CDR3 DNA reads TGTGCCTGGAGTGAGGATAGCAATCAGCCCCAGCATTTT. It translates to CAWSEDSNQPQHF.

Ten or more counts support this clonotype. This chain uses TRBV7-2 with TRBJ2-3; D unclear. CDR1 is SGHTA and CDR2 is FQGNSA in the germline V gene. The V end was cut by 1 base, the J end by 4 bases, with 12 bases between. The CDR3 length is 15 residues. CDR3 amino acids: CASSLGTQDADTQYF. The CDR3 coding sequence is TGTGCCAGCAGCTTAGGGACGCAGGACGCAGATACGCAGTATTTT. Supplemented by reference TRBV7-2 and TRBJ2-3, the full variable domain reads GAGVSQSPSNKVTEKGKDVELRCDPISGHTALYWYRQSLGQGLEFLIYFQGNSAPDKSGLPSDRFSAERTGGSVSTLTIQRTQQEDSAVYLCASSLGTQDADTQYFGPGTRLTVL.

This clonotype was recorded a few times. The chain couples TRBV11-1 to TRBJ2-7; the match to TRBD1 covers 7 bases. Germline lookup yields CDR1 SGHAT and CDR2 FQDESV (reference sequence). The J segment lost 6 bases and the V segment lost 5 bases, leaving 16 bases of the junction unmatched. This CDR3 comprises 16 residues. Here the CDR3 reads CASSLTTTGPYVEQYF. CDR3 coding DNA: TGTGCCAGCAGCCTGACTACGACAGGGCCCTACGTCGAGCAGTACTTC.

This clonotype came up many times. The chain is built from TRBV5-1 and TRBJ2-1, with D unclear. Germline CDR1 and CDR2: SGHRS and YFSETQ. With 0 bases removed from V and 0 bases from J, the gap between germline ends came to 7 bases. The CDR3 loop spans 15 amino acids. CDR3 bases: TGCGCCAGCAGCTTGGCTGAGGTCTCCTACAATGAGCAGTTCTTC. Its protein product is CASSLAEVSYNEQFF.

The sample holds a few counts of this clonotype. This chain uses TRBV12-3 or TRBV12-4 with TRBJ2-7, with TRBD2 matching over 13 bases. CDR3 length: 15 residues. V shed 4 bases, J shed 7 bases, and the junction held 7 bases outside the gene matches. The CDR3 loop is CASSYTSGRAEEQYF. CDR3 bases: TGTGCCAGCAGTTACACTAGCGGGAGGGCCGAAGAGCAGTACTTC.